This TCR beta chain appears in the sequencing data of a study of CD4 T cells in relation to SARS-CoV-2 and coronaviruses. Regarding this clone: What it recognizes is unknown.

Deep TCR-beta sequencing used DNA from uncultured naive and memory CD4+ T cells. Only in-frame clones appear in the TCRdb table, and some are missing; sequencing was by immunoSEQ multiplex PCR. Among about 54,000 clones listed, about 92% were seen once. Study-wide findings and caveats: Culture-expanded clones reflect memory recall rather than primary priming during culture. Crossreactive clones expanded significantly less to SARS-CoV-2 than monoreactive clones.

Per germline, CDR1 ENHRY and CDR2 SYGVKD. The CDR3 is 17 residues long. The J segment lost 7 bases and the V segment lost 6 bases, leaving 17 bases of the junction unmatched. The V call is TRBV10-3, the J call TRBJ2-7; 11 bases line up with TRBD2. This receptor was taken from an adult with COVID-19. Sequenced material: naive CD4+ T cells from PBMCs. Subset indicated: naive CD4+ T cells isolated by negative enrichment. CDR3 sequence: CAISTTISGRARGEQYF. In DNA, the CDR3 is TGTGCCATCAGCACCACCATTAGCGGGAGGGCCCGGGGGGAGCAGTACTTC.